The present T cell receptor (beta chain) was sequenced within a study of T-cell memory formation after mild COVID-19. Study observations and caveats: Detection of some responders pre-infection suggested pre-existing cross-reactive memory T cells participated.

TCRdb redid the calling of the 5' RACE reads with MiXCR, one entry per CDR3 protein. This sample has some 150,000 distinct CDR3 sequences, with about 5.5% found just once. As for this clonotype: The antigen remains unidentified.

This receptor was identified in an adult woman who had mild COVID-19 (a few samples of this study predate the infection). Cell type and time point are not known. The specimen sequenced was PBMCs or a T cell subset sorted from them (not recorded which).

CDR3 DNA: TGTGCCAGCAGCTTGGGGGCGTTCAGCAATCAGCCCCAGCATTTT. Protein product: CASSLGAFSNQPQHF. This chain connects TRBV5-5 to TRBJ1-5; D is ambiguous. Germline-derived CDR1 and CDR2 are SGHKS and YYEKEE (reference sequence). CDR3 length equals 15 residues. The germline V and J ends were trimmed by 0 bases and 1 base, with 8 bases remaining between them. The full variable domain, in which reference TRBV5-5 and TRBJ1-5 provide the parts outside the CDR3, is DAGVTQSPTHLIKTRGQQVTLRCSPISGHKSVSWYQQVLGQGPQFIFQYYEKEERGRGNFPDRFSARQFPNYSSELNVNALLLGDSALYLCASSLGAFSNQPQHFGDGTRLSIL.